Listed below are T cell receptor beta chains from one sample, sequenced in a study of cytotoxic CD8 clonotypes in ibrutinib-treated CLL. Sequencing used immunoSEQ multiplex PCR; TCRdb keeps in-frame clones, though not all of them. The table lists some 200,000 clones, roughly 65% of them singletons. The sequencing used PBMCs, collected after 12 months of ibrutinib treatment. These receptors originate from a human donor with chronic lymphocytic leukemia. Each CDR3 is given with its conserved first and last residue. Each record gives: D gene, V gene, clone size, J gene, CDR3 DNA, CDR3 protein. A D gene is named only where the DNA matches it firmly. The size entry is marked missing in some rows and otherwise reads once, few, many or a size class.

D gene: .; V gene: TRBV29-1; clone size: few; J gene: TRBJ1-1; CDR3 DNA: TGCAGCGGGGTCAGAGGGATGAACACTGAAGCTTTCTTT; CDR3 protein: CSGVRGMNTEAFF
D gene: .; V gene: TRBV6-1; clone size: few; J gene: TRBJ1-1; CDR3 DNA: TGTGCCAGCAGTGATTACGGCCACCCTATCTATGAAGCTTTCTTT; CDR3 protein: CASSDYGHPIYEAFF
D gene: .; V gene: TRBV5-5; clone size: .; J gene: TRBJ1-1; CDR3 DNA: TGTGCCAGCAGCGTGCCTTTTGGCGGACTGAGGGGGACTGAAGCTTTCTTT; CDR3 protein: CASSVPFGGLRGTEAFF
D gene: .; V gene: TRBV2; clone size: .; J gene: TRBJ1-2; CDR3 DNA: TGTGCCAGCAGTGCAGGGCTCCATAACTATGGCTACACCTTC; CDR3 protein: CASSAGLHNYGYTF
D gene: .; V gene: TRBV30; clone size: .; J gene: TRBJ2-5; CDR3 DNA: TGTGCCCTCCAGGGGGGCCTCGCTAAGACCCAGTACTTC; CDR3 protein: CALQGGLAKTQYF
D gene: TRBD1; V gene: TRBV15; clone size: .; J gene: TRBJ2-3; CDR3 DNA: TGTGCCACCAGCAGAGATGGAGGGACAGGGGGCAGGAGAGATACGCAGTATTTT; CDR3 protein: CATSRDGGTGGRRDTQYF
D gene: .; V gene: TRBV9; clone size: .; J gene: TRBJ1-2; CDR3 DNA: TGTGCCAGCAGCGTAGTGGCCGGGGAGGGCTACACCTTC; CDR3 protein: CASSVVAGEGYTF
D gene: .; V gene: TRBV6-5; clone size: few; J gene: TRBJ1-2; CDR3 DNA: TGTGCCAGCAGTTACGGCAATGGCTACACCTTC; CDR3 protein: CASSYGNGYTF
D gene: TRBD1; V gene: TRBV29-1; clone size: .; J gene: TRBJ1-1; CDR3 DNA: TGCAGCGTTGCCCCCCGCGGGACAGGGGGTACTGAAGCTTTCTTT; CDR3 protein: CSVAPRGTGGTEAFF
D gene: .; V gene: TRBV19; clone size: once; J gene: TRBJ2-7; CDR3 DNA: TGTGCCAGTAGTATCGGTGGGGCCCCCTACGAGCAGTACTTC; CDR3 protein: CASSIGGAPYEQYF
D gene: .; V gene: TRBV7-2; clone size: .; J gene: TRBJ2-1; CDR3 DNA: TGTGCCAGCAGCTTAATCTTCGGCGGGTTTTCCTACAATGAGCAGTTCTTC; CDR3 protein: CASSLIFGGFSYNEQFF
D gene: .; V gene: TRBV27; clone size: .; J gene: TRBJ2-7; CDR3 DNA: TGTGCCAGCAGTTTCAGGCTAGCTTTCTACGAGCAGTACTTC; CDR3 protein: CASSFRLAFYEQYF
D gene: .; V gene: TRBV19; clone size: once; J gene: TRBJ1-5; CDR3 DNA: TGTGCCAGTAGTATGTTTAGGGCGGGAAGCAATCAGCCCCAGCATTTT; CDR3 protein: CASSMFRAGSNQPQHF
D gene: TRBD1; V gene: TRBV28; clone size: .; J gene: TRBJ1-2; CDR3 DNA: TGTGCCAGCAGAGGGACAGAGTATGGCTACACCTTC; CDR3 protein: CASRGTEYGYTF
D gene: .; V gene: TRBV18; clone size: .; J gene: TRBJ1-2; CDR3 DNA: TGTGCCAGCTCCCAAGGGGGACAAGGCGGTGGCTACACCTTC; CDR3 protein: CASSQGGQGGGYTF
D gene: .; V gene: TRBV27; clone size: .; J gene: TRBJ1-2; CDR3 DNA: TGTGCCAGCAGTGCGAGAGGCGGTAACTATGGCTACACCTTC; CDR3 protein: CASSARGGNYGYTF
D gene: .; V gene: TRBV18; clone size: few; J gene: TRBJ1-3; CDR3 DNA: TGTGCCAGCTCAGACAGGATCTCTGGAAACACCATATATTTT; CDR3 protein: CASSDRISGNTIYF
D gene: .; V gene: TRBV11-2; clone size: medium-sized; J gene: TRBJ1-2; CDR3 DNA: TGTGCCAGCAGCTCCGGGACAACGTCCTACACCTTC; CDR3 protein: CASSSGTTSYTF
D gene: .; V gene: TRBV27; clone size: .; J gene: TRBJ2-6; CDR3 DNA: TGTGCCAGCAGTCATGGGACCTATTCGTCCGGGGCCAACGTCCTGACTTTC; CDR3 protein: CASSHGTYSSGANVLTF
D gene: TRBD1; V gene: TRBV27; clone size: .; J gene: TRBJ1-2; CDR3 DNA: TGTGCCAGCAGTCGAGGGGGCGTCGGCTATGGCTACACCTTC; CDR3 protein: CASSRGGVGYGYTF
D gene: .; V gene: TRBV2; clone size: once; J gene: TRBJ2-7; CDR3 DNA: TGTGCCAGCAGTGATGATAGGTACGAGCAGTACTTC; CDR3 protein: CASSDDRYEQYF
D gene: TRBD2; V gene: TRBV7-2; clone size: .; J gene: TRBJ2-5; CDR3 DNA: TGTGCCAGCAGTTCCCCTCCCCCAGTCGGGGGGTGGGTCCAAGAGACCCAGTACTTC; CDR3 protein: CASSSPPPVGGWVQETQYF
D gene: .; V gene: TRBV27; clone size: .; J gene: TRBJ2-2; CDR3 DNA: TGTGCCAGCAGTTTAAAGCGGACCGGGGAGCTGTTTTTT; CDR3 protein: CASSLKRTGELFF
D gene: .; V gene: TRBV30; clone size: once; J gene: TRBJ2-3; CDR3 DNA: TGTGCCTGGAGTCGGACTCGCACAGATACGCAGTATTTT; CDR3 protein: CAWSRTRTDTQYF
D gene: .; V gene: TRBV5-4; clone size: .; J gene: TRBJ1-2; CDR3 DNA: TGTGCCAGCAGCTTTCCCGGGGGAGCTAACTATGGCTACACCTTC; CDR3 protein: CASSFPGGANYGYTF
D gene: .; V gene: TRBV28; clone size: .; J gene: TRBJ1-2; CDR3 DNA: TGTGCCAGCAAAAAGGGGGGATATTATTTCTATGGCTACACCTTC; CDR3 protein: CASKKGGYYFYGYTF
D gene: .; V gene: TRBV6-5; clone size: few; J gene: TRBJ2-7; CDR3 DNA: TGTGCCAGCAGTTACTATGCCGGCTACGAGCAGTACTTC; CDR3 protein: CASSYYAGYEQYF
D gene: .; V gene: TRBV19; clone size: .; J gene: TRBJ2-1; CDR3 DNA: TGTGCCAGTAGTCAGATAAGGGCCTACAATGAGCAGTTCTTC; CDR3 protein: CASSQIRAYNEQFF
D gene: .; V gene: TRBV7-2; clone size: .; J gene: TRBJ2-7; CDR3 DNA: TGTGCCAGCAGCCGCGAGGGCCCTGGGGCTTACGAGCAGTACTTC; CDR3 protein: CASSREGPGAYEQYF
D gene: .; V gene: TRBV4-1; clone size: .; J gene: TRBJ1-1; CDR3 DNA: TGCGCCAGCAGCCAAGTTTCAGGCCCTGAAGCTTTCTTT; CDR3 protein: CASSQVSGPEAFF
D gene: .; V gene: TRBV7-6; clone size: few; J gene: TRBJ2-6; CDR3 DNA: TGTGCCAGCAGCTTAGTCAGTCGCTCTGGGGCCAACGTCCTGACTTTC; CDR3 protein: CASSLVSRSGANVLTF
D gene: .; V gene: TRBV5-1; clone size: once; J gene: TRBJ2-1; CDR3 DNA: TGCGCCAGCAGCTTGGTCCAGGGTCTATACAATGAGCAGTTCTTC; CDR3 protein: CASSLVQGLYNEQFF
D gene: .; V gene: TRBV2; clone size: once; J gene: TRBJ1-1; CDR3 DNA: TGTGCCAGCAGTGACAGGACGATGAACACTGAAGCTTTCTTT; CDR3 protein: CASSDRTMNTEAFF
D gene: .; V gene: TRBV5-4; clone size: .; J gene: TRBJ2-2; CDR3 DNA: TGTGCCAGCAGCTCTGGACGCGACAAGCTCACCGGGGAGCTGTTTTTT; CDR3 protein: CASSSGRDKLTGELFF
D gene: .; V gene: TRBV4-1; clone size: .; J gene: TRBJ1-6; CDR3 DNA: TGCGCCAGCAGCCAAGGGTATTCACCCCTCCACTTT; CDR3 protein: CASSQGYSPLHF
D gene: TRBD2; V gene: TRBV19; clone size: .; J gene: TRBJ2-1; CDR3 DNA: TGTGCCAGTACCCCTAGCGGGAGGTTGCATGAGCAGTTCTTC; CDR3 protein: CASTPSGRLHEQFF
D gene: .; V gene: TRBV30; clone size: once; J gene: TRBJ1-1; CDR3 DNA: TGTGCCTGGAGTGTACAACCCTCGTGGACTGAAGCTTTCTTT; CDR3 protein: CAWSVQPSWTEAFF
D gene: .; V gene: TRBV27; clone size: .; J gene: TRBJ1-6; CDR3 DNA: TGTGCCAGCAGCCTTACCTGGGGGAATAATTCACCCCTCCACTTT; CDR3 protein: CASSLTWGNNSPLHF
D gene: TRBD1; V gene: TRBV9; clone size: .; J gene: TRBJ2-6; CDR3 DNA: TGTGCCAGCAGCGTAAACAGGGGAGTTGGGGCCAACGTCCTGACTTTC; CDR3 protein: CASSVNRGVGANVLTF
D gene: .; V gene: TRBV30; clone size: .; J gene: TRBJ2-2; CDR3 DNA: TGTGCCTGGAGGGGGGTCAGCGACACCGGGGAGCTGTTTTTT; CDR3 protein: CAWRGVSDTGELFF
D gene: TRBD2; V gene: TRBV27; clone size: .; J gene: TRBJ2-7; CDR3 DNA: TGTGCCAGCACCAGCGGGAGCAACACCTACGAGCAGTACTTC; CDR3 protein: CASTSGSNTYEQYF
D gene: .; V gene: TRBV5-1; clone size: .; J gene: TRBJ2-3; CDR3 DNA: TGCGCCAGCAGCCTGGGATCTAGCACAGATACGCAGTATTTT; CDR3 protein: CASSLGSSTDTQYF
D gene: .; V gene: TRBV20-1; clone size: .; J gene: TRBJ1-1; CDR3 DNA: TGCAGCGCCGAACCGAACACTGAAGCTTTCTTT; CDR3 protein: CSAEPNTEAFF
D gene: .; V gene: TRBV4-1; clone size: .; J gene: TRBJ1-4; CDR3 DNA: TGCGCCAGCAGCGCGGACAGCTATAATGAAAAACTGTTTTTT; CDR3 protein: CASSADSYNEKLFF
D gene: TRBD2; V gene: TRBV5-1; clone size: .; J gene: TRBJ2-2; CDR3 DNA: TGCGCCAGCAGTCCCCCGGGGAGGGCTGTCACCGGGGAGCTGTTTTTT; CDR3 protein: CASSPPGRAVTGELFF
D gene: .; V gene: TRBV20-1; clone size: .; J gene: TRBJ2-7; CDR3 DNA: TGCAGTGCTCGAGGACTAAACGAGCAGTACTTC; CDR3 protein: CSARGLNEQYF
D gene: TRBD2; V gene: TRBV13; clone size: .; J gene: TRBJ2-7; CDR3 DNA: TGTGCCAGCAGCTTCCGGGACTATTACGAGCAGTACTTC; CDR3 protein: CASSFRDYYEQYF
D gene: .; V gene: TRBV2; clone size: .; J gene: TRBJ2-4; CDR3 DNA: TGTGCCAGCAGTGAAGTAGGAGCAGCCAAAAACATTCAGTACTTC; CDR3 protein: CASSEVGAAKNIQYF
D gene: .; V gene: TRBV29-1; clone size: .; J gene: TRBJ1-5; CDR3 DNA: TGCAGCGTTGTGGGTAGCAATCAGCCCCAGCATTTT; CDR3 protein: CSVVGSNQPQHF
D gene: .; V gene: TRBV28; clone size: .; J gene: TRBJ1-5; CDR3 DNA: TGTGCCAGCACCTCAGTCGCGGGGGTCCGGCATTTT; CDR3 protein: CASTSVAGVRHF
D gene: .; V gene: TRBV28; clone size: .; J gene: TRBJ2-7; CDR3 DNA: TGTGCCAGCACCCCGACTGGGCTAGCGCGTCGACTCTCCTACGAGCAGTACTTC; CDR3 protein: CASTPTGLARRLSYEQYF
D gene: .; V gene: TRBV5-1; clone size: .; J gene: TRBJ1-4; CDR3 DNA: TGCGCCAGCAGTTTAGTACGGGCCAGCAATGAAAAACTGTTTTTT; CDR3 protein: CASSLVRASNEKLFF